Detailed here is one T cell receptor (beta chain). The sample comes from a study of T cells in localized non-small cell lung cancer. Clones were sequenced by immunoSEQ multiplex PCR, and TCRdb holds only the in-frame ones, with some missing. Of about 3,500 clones detected, roughly a fifth appear once; the ten largest clones hold less than 9.5%. V shed 6 bases and J 7 bases; nucleotides not matched to a gene: 15. Germline-derived CDR1 and CDR2 are KGHSH and LQKENI. The CDR3 spans 16 residues. Sequences were derived from lung tumor tissue, sampled before any cancer treatment. This receptor was taken from a woman aged 35-75 years with stage III squamous cell lung carcinoma. The V call is TRBV18, the J call TRBJ2-1; the match to TRBD2 covers 7 bases. The CDR3 loop reads CASSPTDGLGGNEQFF. The CDR3 DNA reads as TGTGCCAGCTCCCCTACGGACGGCCTGGGGGGGAATGAGCAGTTCTTC. The full variable domain, completed using reference TRBV18 and TRBJ2-1, is NAGVMQNPRHLVRRRGQEARLRCSPMKGHSHVYWYRQLPEEGLKFMVYLQKENIIDESGMPKERFSAEFPKEGPSILRIQQVVRGDSAAYFCASSPTDGLGGNEQFFGPGTRLTVL.